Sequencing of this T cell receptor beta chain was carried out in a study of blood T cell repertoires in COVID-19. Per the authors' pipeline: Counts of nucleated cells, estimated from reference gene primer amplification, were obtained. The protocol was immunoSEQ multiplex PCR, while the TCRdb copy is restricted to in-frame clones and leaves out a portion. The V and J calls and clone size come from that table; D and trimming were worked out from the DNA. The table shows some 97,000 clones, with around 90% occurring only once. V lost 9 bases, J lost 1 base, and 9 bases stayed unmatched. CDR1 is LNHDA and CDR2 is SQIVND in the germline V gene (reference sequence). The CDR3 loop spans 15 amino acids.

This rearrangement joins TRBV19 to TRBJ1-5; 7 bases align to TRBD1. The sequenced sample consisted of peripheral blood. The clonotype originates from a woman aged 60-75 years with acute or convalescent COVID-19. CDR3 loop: CASYSTGVSNQPQHF. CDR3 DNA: TGTGCCAGCTATTCAACAGGGGTGAGCAATCAGCCCCAGCATTTT.